This T cell receptor (beta chain) comes out of a study of cytomegalovirus exposure and HLA in healthy donors. CDR1 is ENHRY, CDR2 SYGVKD, per germline. V lost 9 bases and J lost 0, with 8 bases in between. The CDR3 runs 12 residues. PCR was performed using 60 Vbeta and 13 Jbeta primers. Data came from immunoSEQ multiplex PCR; TCRdb stores just in-frame clones and leaves some out. This table holds roughly 200,000 clones, 60% to 85% found once. Study-wide results and caveats: Presence/absence analyses rested on an assumption that sequencing depth was roughly uniform across donors.

As for this clone: Its cognate antigen is unknown.

This receptor was taken from a girl aged 5-17 years in good health and CMV-seropositive. V gene TRBV10-3 combines with J gene TRBJ1-2; D is undetermined. The sequenced sample was PBMCs. DNA of the CDR3: TGTGCCATTGCGGCCGCTAACTATGGCTACACCTTC. Protein product: CAIAAANYGYTF.